This passage covers 20 T cell receptor beta chains from one sample sequenced in a study of cytomegalovirus exposure and HLA in healthy donors. Researchers ran the PCR with 60 Vbeta and 13 Jbeta primers. This table comes from immunoSEQ multiplex PCR, and its TCRdb copy is limited to in-frame clones, with some not included. The table lists 95,000 to 150,000 clones, approximately 66% of them singletons, with 8% to 9% in the top ten. Sequenced sample: PBMCs. The receptors come from a woman aged 40 to 49 in good health and CMV-seropositive.

In this sample, this clone turned up many times. The chain combines TRBV5-1 with TRBJ1-4; 7 bases map to TRBD1. CDR1 is SGHRS and CDR2 is YFSETQ in the germline V gene. The CDR3 is made up of 13 amino acids. Trimming cost V 7 bases and J 6 bases; bases outside gene matches: 6. The CDR3 DNA sequence: TGCGCCAGCGGTACAGGGGACCATGAAAAACTGTTTTTT. Translation: CASGTGDHEKLFF. Complete variable domain (other parts from reference TRBV5-1 and TRBJ1-4): KAGVTQTPRYLIKTRGQQVTLSCSPISGHRSVSWYQQTPGQGLQFLFEYFSETQRNKGNFPGRFSGRQFSNSRSEMNVSTLELGDSALYLCASGTGDHEKLFFGSGTQLSVL.

This clone was recorded only once. This chain links TRBV6-6 with TRBJ1-2, with D possibly being TRBD1 (6 bases). Germline V gene lookup returns CDR1 MNHNY and CDR2 SVGAGI (reference sequence). V gave up 5 bases and J gave up 3 bases, with 16 bases separating them. The CDR3 runs to 15 residues. The CDR3 reads CASSHPQGSDYGYTF. The CDR3 bases are TGTGCCAGCAGTCACCCACAGGGCTCGGACTATGGCTACACCTTC.

The chain is built from TRBV15 and TRBJ2-2; no definite D call. Germline assignment: CDR1 LNHNV and CDR2 YYDKDF (reference sequence). Trimming took 0 bases from V and 4 from J, leaving 12 bases between them. The CDR3 is 16 amino acids. In DNA form, the CDR3 reads TGTGCCACCAGCAGAGAGCGCGGCAGCCCCACCGGGGAGCTGTTTTTT. Amino acids: CATSRERGSPTGELFF.

Regarding this clone: Sequence at one end of the junction differs from germline and may be a read error. This chain joins TRBV7-7 and TRBJ2-2; 14 bases are a match to TRBD2. The germline V gene has CDR1 SSHAT and CDR2 FNYEAQ (reference sequence). There are 18 residues in the CDR3. CDR3 loop: CASSYGLAGGLNTGELFF. Written as DNA, the CDR3 is TGTGCTAGCAGCTACGGACTAGCGGGAGGCCTGAACACCGGGGAGCTGTTTTTT.

V is TRBV6-6 and J is TRBJ2-7; D perhaps matches TRBD2 (6 bases). There are 14 residues in the CDR3. Germline V gene data show CDR1 as MNHNY and CDR2 as SVGAGI (reference sequence). Trimming took off 5 bases at V and 2 bases at J, with 13 bases between the two ends. Here the CDR3 DNA reads TGTGCCAGCAGTCGACGTGGCGGGACCTACGAGCAGTACTTC. Translating it yields CASSRRGGTYEQYF.

The rearrangement joins TRBV6-6 to TRBJ2-1; 9 nucleotides align to TRBD1. CDR1 and CDR2 (germline): MNHNY, SVGAGI (reference sequence). With 8 bases clipped from V and 8 bases from J, the junction kept 4 bases outside the gene matches. The CDR3 contains 12 residues. CDR3 in DNA: TGTGCCAGCCTGGACAGGGGATATGAGCAGTTCTTC. It encodes CASLDRGYEQFF.

This clone was seen a single time. The CDR3 nucleotides are TGTGCCAGCAGTCCGACAGGGGCATCGTCCTACGAGCAGTACTTC. Encoded protein: CASSPTGASSYEQYF. The J gene is TRBJ2-7, the V gene TRBV6-5, with TRBD1 identical over 8 bases. Trimming at V came to 5 bases and at J to 1 base, leaving 7 bases not matched to a gene. Germline V gives CDR1 MNHEY, CDR2 SVGAGI. The length of the CDR3 is 15 residues.

V usage is TRBV2 and J usage is TRBJ2-7; 9 nucleotides line up with TRBD1. Germline CDR1 and CDR2: SNHLY and FYNNEI. The V segment lost 4 bases and the J segment 6 bases; nucleotides outside the gene matches: 7. The CDR3 sequence is 14 residues long. CDR3 nucleotide sequence: TGTGCCAGCAGTGGAGTAGCACAGGGGGCCGAGCAGTACTTC. Translated: CASSGVAQGAEQYF.

This clone was observed a single time. The chain uses TRBV6-1 and TRBJ1-2, with a tentative D call TRBD1 (6 bases). V lost 0 bases and J 5 bases, leaving 16 bases between the germline ends. The CDR3 runs to 16 residues. Germline-derived CDR1 and CDR2 are MNHNS and SASEGT. The CDR3 nucleotides read TGTGCCAGCAGTGAAGCGCTGGGGGGGCGCGGGTATGGCTACACCTTC. It specifies CASSEALGGRGYGYTF.

This clone was seen once. The chain carries TRBV25-1 and TRBJ2-7; D is ambiguous. The germline CDR1 and CDR2 sequences are MGHDK and SYGVNS. V was shortened by 1 base and J by 7 bases, with 14 bases between the two germline ends. The CDR3 loop spans 14 amino acids. CDR3 nucleotides: TGTGCCAGCAGTGAATCGGGTAGGATGAAGGAGCAGTACTTC. Encoded protein: CASSESGRMKEQYF.

This clone was seen only a few times. V is TRBV5-1 and J is TRBJ2-2; no clear D. The CDR3 is 14 residues long. CDR1 is SGHRS, CDR2 YFSETQ, per germline. Trimming pared 4 bases from V and 1 base from J, leaving 8 bases between. CDR3 in amino acids: CASSPPLNTGELFF. The CDR3 DNA reads TGCGCCAGCAGCCCTCCTCTGAACACCGGGGAGCTGTTTTTT.

The rearrangement uses TRBV5-6 and TRBJ1-2; 7 bases align to TRBD1. The trim removed 5 bases at V and 4 bases at J, leaving 8 bases unmatched. Per the germline V gene, CDR1 is SGHDT and CDR2 is YYEEEE. CDR3 length equals 14 residues. DNA of the CDR3: TGTGCCAGCAGGGGGGACAGTCCGGCCTATGGCTACACCTTC. Amino acids: CASRGDSPAYGYTF.

The J gene is TRBJ1-2, the V gene TRBV5-1; 9 nucleotides agree with TRBD1. Germline-derived CDR1 and CDR2 are SGHRS and YFSETQ. Trimming took 0 bases from V and 6 from J; bases not matched to a gene: 6. CDR3 length: 15 residues. The CDR3 here is CASSLAGGQGDGYTF. CDR3 DNA: TGCGCCAGCAGCTTGGCGGGGGGACAGGGCGATGGCTACACCTTC.

The CDR3 protein is CASSTMDRNQPQHF. CDR3 DNA: TGTGCCAGCAGCACTATGGACAGAAATCAGCCCCAGCATTTT. The chain has TRBV28 and TRBJ1-5; tentatively, D is TRBD1 (6 bases). Trimming removed 6 bases at V and 4 bases at J, with 13 bases between. Looked up from germline, CDR1 is MDHEN and CDR2 is SYDVKM. This CDR3 has 14 amino acids.

The chain couples TRBV5-6 to TRBJ2-1; D remains ambiguous. The V end was cut by 0 bases, the J end by 8 bases, with 9 bases between. This CDR3 has 13 residues. Germline lookup yields CDR1 SGHDT and CDR2 YYEEEE. CDR3 nucleotides: TGTGCCAGCAGCTTGGCTAGTTTCCATGAGCAGTTCTTC. Amino acid sequence: CASSLASFHEQFF. The whole variable domain, filled in from reference TRBV5-6 and TRBJ2-1, reads DAGVTQSPTHLIKTRGQQVTLRCSPKSGHDTVSWYQQALGQGPQFIFQYYEEEERQRGNFPDRFSGHQFPNYSSELNVNALLLGDSALYLCASSLASFHEQFFGPGTRLTVL.

As to this clone: Different DNA sequences within this sample yield the same CDR3. The chain recombines TRBV5-1 with TRBJ2-2; 11 nucleotides align to TRBD2. Germline loops: CDR1 SGHRS, CDR2 YFSETQ. The CDR3 loop spans 16 amino acids. With V trimmed by 3 bases and J by 1 base, 2 bases remained unmatched. CDR3 sequence (DNA): TGCGCCAGCAGCTCCGGACTAGCGGGGAACACCGGGGAGCTGTTTTTT. This codes for CASSSGLAGNTGELFF. Full variable domain (outside the CDR3, taken from reference TRBV5-1 and TRBJ2-2): KAGVTQTPRYLIKTRGQQVTLSCSPISGHRSVSWYQQTPGQGLQFLFEYFSETQRNKGNFPGRFSGRQFSNSRSEMNVSTLELGDSALYLCASSSGLAGNTGELFFGEGSRLTVL.

The J gene is TRBJ2-3, the V gene TRBV30, with TRBD1 matching 11 bases. CDR1 and CDR2 from the germline V gene are GTSNPN and SVGIG (reference sequence). This CDR3 has 14 residues. The CDR3 DNA is TGTGCTTCCTCAGGGACAGGGGGGAGAGATACGCAGTATTTT. It yields the protein CASSGTGGRDTQYF.

This rearrangement joins TRBV7-9 to TRBJ1-3; a weak D match, TRBD1 (5 bases). The CDR3 is made up of 15 amino acids. CDR1 SEHNR and CDR2 FQNEAQ come from the germline V gene (reference sequence). V lost 5 bases, J lost 0 bases, and 11 bases lay in between. The CDR3 reads CASSRDFSSGNTIYF. In DNA, the CDR3 is TGTGCCAGCAGCCGGGACTTCAGCTCTGGAAACACCATATATTTT. Using reference TRBV7-9 and TRBJ1-3 for the parts outside the CDR3, the full variable domain is DTGVSQNPRHKITKRGQNVTFRCDPISEHNRLYWYRQTLGQGPEFLTYFQNEAQLEKSRLLSDRFSAERPKGSFSTLEIQRTEQGDSAMYLCASSRDFSSGNTIYFGEGSWLTVV.

This chain uses TRBV5-4 with TRBJ2-1, with 9 bases aligning to TRBD2. Germline trimming cut 5 bases from V and 8 bases from J; bases unmatched to any gene: 11. The CDR3 sequence is 15 residues long. The germline V gene encodes CDR1 SGHNT and CDR2 YYREEE (reference sequence). This chain's CDR3 is CASSREASGTDEQFF. CDR3 in DNA: TGTGCCAGCAGTCGAGAGGCTAGCGGGACGGATGAGCAGTTCTTC.

This clone is a singleton in its sample. V is TRBV30 and J is TRBJ2-7; TRBD2 aligns across 11 bases. Germline CDR1 reads GTSNPN; CDR2 reads SVGIG (reference sequence). V shed 3 bases, J shed 4 bases, and the junction held 5 bases outside the gene matches. The length of the CDR3 is 14 residues. CDR3 residues: CAWSLAGGGYEQYF. CDR3 coding DNA: TGTGCCTGGAGCCTAGCGGGGGGCGGGTACGAGCAGTACTTC.